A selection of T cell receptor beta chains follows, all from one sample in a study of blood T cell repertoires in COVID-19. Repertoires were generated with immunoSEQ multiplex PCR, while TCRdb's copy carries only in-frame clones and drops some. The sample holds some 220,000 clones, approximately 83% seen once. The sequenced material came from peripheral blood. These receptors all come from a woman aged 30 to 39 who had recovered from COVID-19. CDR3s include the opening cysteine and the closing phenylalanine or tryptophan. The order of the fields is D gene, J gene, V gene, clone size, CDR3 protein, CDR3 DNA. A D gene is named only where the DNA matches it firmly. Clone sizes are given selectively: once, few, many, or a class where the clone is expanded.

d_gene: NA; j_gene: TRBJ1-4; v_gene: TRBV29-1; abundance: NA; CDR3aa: CSGQGEREKLFF; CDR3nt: TGCAGCGGCCAGGGTGAACGGGAAAAACTGTTTTTT
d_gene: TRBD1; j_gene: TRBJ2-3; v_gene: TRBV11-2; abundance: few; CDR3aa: CASVDRRVTDTQYF; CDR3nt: TGTGCCAGCGTGGACAGGCGAGTCACAGATACGCAGTATTTT
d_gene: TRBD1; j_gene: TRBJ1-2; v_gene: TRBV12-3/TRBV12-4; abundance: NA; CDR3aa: CASSQGANGYTF; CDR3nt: TGTGCCAGCAGTCAGGGGGCGAATGGCTACACCTTC
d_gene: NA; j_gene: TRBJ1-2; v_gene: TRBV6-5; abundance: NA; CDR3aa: CASSYSAEGYGYTF; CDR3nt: TGTGCCAGCAGTTACTCTGCAGAGGGCTATGGCTACACCTTC
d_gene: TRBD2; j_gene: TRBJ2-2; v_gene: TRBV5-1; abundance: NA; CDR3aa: CASLAGGANTGELFF; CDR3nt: TGCGCCAGTTTAGCGGGAGGCGCGAACACCGGGGAGCTGTTTTTT
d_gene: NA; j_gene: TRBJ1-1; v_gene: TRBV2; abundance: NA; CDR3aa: CALSGVNTEAFF; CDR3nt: TGTGCCCTCAGCGGAGTGAACACTGAAGCTTTCTTT
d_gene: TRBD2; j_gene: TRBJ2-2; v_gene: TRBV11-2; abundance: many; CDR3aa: CASSLILAGGTGELFF; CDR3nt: TGTGCCAGCAGCTTAATTCTAGCGGGAGGCACCGGGGAGCTGTTTTTT
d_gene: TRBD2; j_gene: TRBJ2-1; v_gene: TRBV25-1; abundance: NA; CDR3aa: CASSLGTTSNEQFF; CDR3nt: TGTGCCAGCAGTCTCGGGACTACCAGCAATGAGCAGTTCTTC
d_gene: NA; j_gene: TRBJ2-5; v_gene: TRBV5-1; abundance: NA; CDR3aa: CASSTDRTMQETQYF; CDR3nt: TGCGCCAGCAGCACAGACAGGACGATGCAAGAGACCCAGTACTTC
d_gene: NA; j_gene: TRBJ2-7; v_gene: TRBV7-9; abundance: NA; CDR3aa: CASSLAVFYEQYF; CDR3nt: TGTGCCAGTTCCCTGGCAGTTTTCTACGAGCAGTACTTC
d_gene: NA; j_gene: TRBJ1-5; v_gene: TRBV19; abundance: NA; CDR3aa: CASSWADSNQPQHF; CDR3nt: TGTGCCAGTAGTTGGGCAGATAGCAATCAGCCCCAGCATTTT
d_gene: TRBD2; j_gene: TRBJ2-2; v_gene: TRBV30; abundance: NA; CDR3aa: CAWRITSGPTGELFF; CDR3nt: TGTGCCTGGAGAATAACTAGCGGACCCACCGGGGAGCTGTTTTTT
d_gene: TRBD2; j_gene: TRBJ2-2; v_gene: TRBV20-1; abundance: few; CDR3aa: CSASRASGRRAGELFF; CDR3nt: TGCAGTGCTAGTAGGGCTAGCGGGAGAAGGGCCGGGGAGCTGTTTTTT
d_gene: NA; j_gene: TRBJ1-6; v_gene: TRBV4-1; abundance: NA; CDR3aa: CASSQEGGGAGNSPLHF; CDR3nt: TGCGCCAGCAGCCAAGAGGGGGGGGGCGCGGGTAATTCACCCCTCCACTTT
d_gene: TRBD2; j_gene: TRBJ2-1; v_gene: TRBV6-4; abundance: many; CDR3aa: CASSEGLAGVQFF; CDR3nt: TGTGCCAGCAGTGAGGGACTAGCGGGAGTCCAGTTCTTC
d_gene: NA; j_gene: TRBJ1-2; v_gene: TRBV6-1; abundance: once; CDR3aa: CASSEVRSYGYTF; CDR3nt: TGTGCCAGCAGTGAAGTTAGGAGTTATGGCTACACCTTC
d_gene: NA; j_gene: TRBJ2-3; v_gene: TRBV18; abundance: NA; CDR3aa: CASSGASTDTQYF; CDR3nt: TGTGCCAGCTCAGGAGCTAGCACAGATACGCAGTATTTT
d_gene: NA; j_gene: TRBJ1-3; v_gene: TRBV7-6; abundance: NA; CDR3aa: CASSLAPRGGDTIYF; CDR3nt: TGTGCCAGCAGCTTAGCCCCTCGTGGGGGGGACACCATATATTTT
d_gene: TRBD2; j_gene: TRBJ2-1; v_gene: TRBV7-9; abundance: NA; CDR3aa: CASSLGASGSFTHEQFF; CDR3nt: TGTGCCAGCAGCTTAGGGGCTAGCGGGAGTTTTACTCATGAGCAGTTCTTC
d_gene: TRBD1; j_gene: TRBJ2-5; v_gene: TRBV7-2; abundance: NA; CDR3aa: CASSLTGYRETQYF; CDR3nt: TGTGCCAGCAGCCTGACAGGGTATAGGGAGACCCAGTACTTC
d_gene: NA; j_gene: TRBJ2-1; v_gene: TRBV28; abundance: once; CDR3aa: CASSFLMVWGPGYNEQFF; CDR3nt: TGTGCCAGCAGTTTCCTTATGGTGTGGGGGCCTGGATACAATGAGCAGTTCTTC
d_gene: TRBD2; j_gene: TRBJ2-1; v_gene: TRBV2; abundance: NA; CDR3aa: CAILAGVDEQFF; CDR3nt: TGTGCCATTCTAGCGGGAGTCGATGAGCAGTTCTTC
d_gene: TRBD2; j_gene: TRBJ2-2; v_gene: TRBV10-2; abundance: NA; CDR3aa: CASSVAGGTGELFF; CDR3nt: TGCGCCAGCAGTGTTGCGGGAGGCACCGGGGAGCTGTTTTTT
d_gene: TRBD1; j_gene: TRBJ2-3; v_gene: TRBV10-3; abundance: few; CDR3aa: CAISDSGTGGTDTQYF; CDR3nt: TGTGCCATCAGTGATAGCGGGACAGGGGGGACAGATACGCAGTATTTT
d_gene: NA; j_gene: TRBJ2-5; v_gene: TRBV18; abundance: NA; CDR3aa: CASSRGRQETQYF; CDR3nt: TGTGCCAGCTCACGAGGGCGACAAGAGACCCAGTACTTC
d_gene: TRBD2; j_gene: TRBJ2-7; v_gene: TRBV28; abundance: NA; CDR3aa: CASSSIPGLAISGPYEQYF; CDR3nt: TGTGCCAGCAGTTCAATACCGGGACTAGCGATTTCGGGACCCTACGAGCAGTACTTC
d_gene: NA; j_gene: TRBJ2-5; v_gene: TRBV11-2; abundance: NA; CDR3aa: CASSLRPAGSETQYF; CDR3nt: TGTGCCAGCAGCCTCCGTCCCGCGGGATCCGAGACCCAGTACTTC
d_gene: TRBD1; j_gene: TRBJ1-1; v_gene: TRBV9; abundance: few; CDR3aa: CASSASPGTGLREGTFF; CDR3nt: TGTGCCAGCAGCGCTTCCCCAGGGACAGGACTAAGGGAGGGGACTTTCTTT
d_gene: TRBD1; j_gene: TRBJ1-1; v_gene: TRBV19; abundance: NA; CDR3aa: CASSRQGLEAFF; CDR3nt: TGTGCCAGTAGTAGACAGGGGTTAGAAGCTTTCTTT
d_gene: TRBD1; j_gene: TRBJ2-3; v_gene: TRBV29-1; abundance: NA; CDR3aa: CSVGQASSTDTQYF; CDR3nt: TGCAGCGTCGGACAGGCCAGTAGCACAGATACGCAGTATTTT
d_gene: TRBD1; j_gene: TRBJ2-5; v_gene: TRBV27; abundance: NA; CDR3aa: CASLSQGAKTQYF; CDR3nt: TGTGCCAGCCTATCCCAGGGGGCGAAGACCCAGTACTTC
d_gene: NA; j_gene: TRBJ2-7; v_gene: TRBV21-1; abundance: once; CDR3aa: CASSTRPGGSYEQYF; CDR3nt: TGTGCCAGCAGCACCAGACCGGGGGGGTCCTACGAGCAGTACTTC
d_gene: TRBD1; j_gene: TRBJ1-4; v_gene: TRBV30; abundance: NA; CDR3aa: CAFGTAAGKLFF; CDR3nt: TGTGCCTTCGGGACAGCCGCCGGGAAACTGTTTTTT
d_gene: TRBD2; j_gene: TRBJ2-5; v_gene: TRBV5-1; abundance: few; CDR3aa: CASSLATGTSVGGETQYF; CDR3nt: TGCGCCAGCAGCTTGGCCACCGGGACTAGCGTCGGGGGGGAGACCCAGTACTTC
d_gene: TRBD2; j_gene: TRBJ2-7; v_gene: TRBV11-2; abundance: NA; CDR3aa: CASSPGGIAGEEEQYF; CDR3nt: TGTGCCAGCAGCCCGGGGGGAATAGCGGGAGAGGAAGAGCAGTACTTC
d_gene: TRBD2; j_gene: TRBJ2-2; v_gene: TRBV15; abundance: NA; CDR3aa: CATYGGVAGGNTGELFF; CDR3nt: TGTGCCACCTATGGGGGCGTAGCGGGAGGGAACACCGGGGAGCTGTTTTTT
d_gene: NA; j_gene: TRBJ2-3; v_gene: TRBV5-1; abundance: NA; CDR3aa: CASSLEGGSRVTDTQYF; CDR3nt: TGCGCCAGCAGCTTGGAGGGCGGCTCCAGGGTGACAGATACGCAGTATTTT
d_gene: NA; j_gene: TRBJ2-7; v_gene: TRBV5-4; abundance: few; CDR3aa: CASTEAGRSYEQYF; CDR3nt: TGTGCCAGCACCGAGGCGGGACGCTCCTACGAGCAGTACTTC
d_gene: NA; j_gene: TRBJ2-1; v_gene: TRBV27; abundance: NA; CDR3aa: CASTKGGAAYNEQFF; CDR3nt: TGTGCCAGCACCAAGGGGGGGGCGGCCTACAATGAGCAGTTCTTC
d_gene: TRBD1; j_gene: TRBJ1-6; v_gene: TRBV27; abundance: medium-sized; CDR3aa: CASSLSGDRGRSPLHF; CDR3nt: TGTGCCAGCAGTTTATCTGGGGACAGGGGTAGGTCACCCCTCCACTTT
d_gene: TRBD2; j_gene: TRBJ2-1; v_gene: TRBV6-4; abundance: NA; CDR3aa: CASSRLAGDNEQFF; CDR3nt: TGTGCCAGCAGTAGACTAGCGGGAGACAATGAGCAGTTCTTC
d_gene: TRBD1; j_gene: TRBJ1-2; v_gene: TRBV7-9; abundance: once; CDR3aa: CARQGENGYTF; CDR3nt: TGTGCCAGGCAGGGGGAGAATGGCTACACCTTC
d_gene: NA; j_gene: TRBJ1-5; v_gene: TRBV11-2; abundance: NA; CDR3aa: CASSWNAAVQGGSGQPQHF; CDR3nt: TGTGCCAGCAGCTGGAACGCCGCGGTACAGGGTGGGAGCGGTCAGCCCCAGCATTTT
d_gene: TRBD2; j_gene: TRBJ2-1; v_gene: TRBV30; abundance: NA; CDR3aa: CAWRAPRDYEQFF; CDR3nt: TGTGCCTGGAGGGCACCTAGGGACTACGAGCAGTTCTTC